These T cell receptor beta chains were read from a single sample in a study of blood T cell repertoires in COVID-19. The method was immunoSEQ multiplex PCR; TCRdb's version includes in-frame clones alone and lacks a portion of them. The sample shows approximately 310,000 clones, around 87% of them seen only once. The material sequenced was peripheral blood. These receptors originate from a man between 45 and 60 years old with active or convalescent COVID-19. Each CDR3 is given with its conserved first and last residue. A D gene is named only where the DNA matches it firmly. Clone size is stated in some rows and not others, as once, few, many or a class when expanded.

CASSGGTGTGAYEQYF,TGCGCCAGCAGCGGGGGGACCGGGACAGGGGCCTACGAGCAGTACTTC,TRBD1,-,TRBV5-1,TRBJ2-7
CASSFGTAYNEQFF,TGTGCCAGCAGCTTCGGGACTGCGTACAATGAGCAGTTCTTC,-,-,TRBV11-1,TRBJ2-1
CASSVSSGIRDTQYF,TGTGCCAGCAGTGTCTCTAGCGGGATTAGAGATACGCAGTATTTT,TRBD2,-,TRBV2,TRBJ2-3
CASRQLLSGNTIYF,TGTGCCAGCAGACAGTTACTCTCTGGAAACACCATATATTTT,-,-,TRBV6-5,TRBJ1-3
CASSLDAPFQETQYF,TGCGCCAGCAGCTTGGATGCGCCGTTCCAAGAGACCCAGTACTTC,-,-,TRBV5-1,TRBJ2-5
CASEGGSLSYGYTF,TGTGCCAGTGAGGGTGGGAGCCTCTCCTATGGCTACACCTTC,-,-,TRBV6-5,TRBJ1-2
CASSPGTGSRTEAFF,TGTGCCAGCAGCCCGGGGACAGGGTCAAGGACTGAAGCTTTCTTT,TRBD1,-,TRBV7-6,TRBJ1-1
CASSFVGVGYNEQFF,TGTGCCAGCAGTTTTGTGGGAGTGGGTTACAATGAGCAGTTCTTC,-,once,TRBV27,TRBJ2-1
CASSGTRDRAYYEQYF,TGTGCCAGCAGTGGAACCCGGGACAGGGCTTACTACGAGCAGTACTTC,TRBD1,-,TRBV6-2/TRBV6-3,TRBJ2-7
CASSMGQGLGTEAFF,TGTGCCAGTAGTATGGGACAGGGGTTGGGCACTGAAGCTTTCTTT,TRBD1,-,TRBV19,TRBJ1-1
CASSLDLGTGSDKLFF,TGTGCCAGCAGCTTAGATCTCGGGACAGGGTCCGACAAACTGTTTTTT,TRBD1,-,TRBV7-2,TRBJ1-4
CASRPLRGGVSSPLHF,TGTGCCAGCAGACCCCTCCGGGGGGGAGTAAGTTCACCCCTCCACTTT,-,few,TRBV27,TRBJ1-6
CASGGSERGITDTQYF,TGTGCCAGCGGGGGGAGCGAGCGGGGGATCACAGATACGCAGTATTTT,TRBD2,-,TRBV2,TRBJ2-3
CASSGTGIDYGYTF,TGCGCCAGCAGCGGGACAGGGATTGACTATGGCTACACCTTC,TRBD1,once,TRBV5-1,TRBJ1-2
CASSELSSRGDGYTF,TGTGCCAGCAGTGAACTATCGTCCCGGGGAGATGGCTACACCTTC,-,few,TRBV2,TRBJ1-2
CASSYGGTVNTEAFF,TGTGCCAGCAGTTACGGAGGGACGGTGAACACTGAAGCTTTCTTT,-,-,TRBV6-5,TRBJ1-1
CASSEVRLAGDHEQYF,TGTGCCAGCAGTGAAGTGAGACTAGCGGGAGATCACGAGCAGTACTTC,TRBD2,-,TRBV6-1,TRBJ2-7
CASSELSVDSPLHF,TGTGCCAGCAGTGAGCTGTCGGTTGATTCACCCCTCCACTTT,-,-,TRBV2,TRBJ1-6
CASSLAVVWAADNEQFF,TGCGCCAGCAGCTTGGCGGTTGTTTGGGCAGCTGACAATGAGCAGTTCTTC,-,-,TRBV5-1,TRBJ2-1
CASTGGSGGALNEQFF,TGTGCCAGCACCGGGGGAAGCGGGGGGGCCCTCAATGAGCAGTTCTTC,TRBD2,-,TRBV7-2,TRBJ2-1
CASSETYSNQPQHF,TGTGCCAGCAGTGAGACATATAGCAATCAGCCCCAGCATTTT,-,-,TRBV2,TRBJ1-5
CASSQDRESGAFF,TGCGCCAGCAGCCAAGATCGAGAAAGTGGAGCTTTCTTT,-,-,TRBV4-3,TRBJ1-1
CASSQDQGTDHYEQYF,TGCGCCAGCAGCCAAGATCAGGGTACGGACCACTACGAGCAGTACTTC,-,-,TRBV4-3,TRBJ2-7
CASRPGSSYNEQFF,TGTGCCAGCCGGCCGGGGAGCTCCTACAATGAGCAGTTCTTC,-,-,TRBV18,TRBJ2-1
CASSPRGRGTYEQYF,TGTGCCAGCTCACCAAGGGGCCGCGGCACCTACGAGCAGTACTTC,-,-,TRBV18,TRBJ2-7
CASSPRSESNTGELFF,TGTGCCAGCTCACCGCGATCCGAATCAAACACCGGGGAGCTGTTTTTT,-,-,TRBV18,TRBJ2-2
CSTQGGSYNEQFF,TGCAGCACACAGGGGGGCTCCTACAATGAGCAGTTCTTC,TRBD1,-,TRBV29-1,TRBJ2-1
CASSINAGRYEQYF,TGTGCCAGTAGTATTAACGCGGGACGCTACGAGCAGTACTTC,-,-,TRBV19,TRBJ2-7
CASSFAGRGYGCTF,TGTGCCAGCAGCTTTGCAGGGCGGGGCTATGGCTGCACCTTC,-,-,TRBV11-2,TRBJ1-2
CASSEARVDGYTF,TGTGCCAGCAGTGAAGCGCGGGTCGATGGCTACACCTTC,-,-,TRBV2,TRBJ1-2
CASSQGGTGVQPQHF,TGTGCCAGCAGCCAAGGGGGGACAGGGGTTCAGCCCCAGCATTTT,TRBD1,once,TRBV3-1/TRBV3-2,TRBJ1-5
CASSSRGPNTGELFF,TGTGCCAGCAGTTCCAGGGGGCCGAACACCGGGGAGCTGTTTTTT,TRBD1,-,TRBV11-2,TRBJ2-2
CASSKITSGRFSGELFF,TGTGCCAGTAGCAAAATCACTAGCGGGAGGTTCTCCGGGGAGCTGTTTTTT,TRBD2,-,TRBV19,TRBJ2-2
CASSVDTGSGANVLTF,TGTGCCAGCAGCGTAGACACAGGGTCTGGGGCCAACGTCCTGACTTTC,-,-,TRBV9,TRBJ2-6
CASSLLAGTYNEQFF,TGTGCCAGCAGCCTTCTAGCGGGAACCTACAATGAGCAGTTCTTC,TRBD2,once,TRBV5-4,TRBJ2-1
CASSPRLAGANVLTF,TGTGCCAGCTCACCTCGACTAGCTGGGGCCAACGTCCTGACTTTC,-,-,TRBV18,TRBJ2-6
CASSPSPASVGLPYSSYNEQFF,TGCGCCAGCAGTCCATCGCCCGCTAGCGTAGGACTACCCTATAGCTCCTACAATGAGCAGTTCTTC,-,-,TRBV10-1,TRBJ2-1
CASSQGTDANYGYTF,TGTGCCAGCAGCCAAGGGACAGACGCAAACTATGGCTACACCTTC,-,-,TRBV3-1/TRBV3-2,TRBJ1-2
CASSVGASSSYNEQFF,TGTGCCAGCAGCGTAGGAGCCTCCTCCTCCTACAATGAGCAGTTCTTC,-,-,TRBV9,TRBJ2-1
CASSLGGVREETQYF,TGTGCCAGCAGCTTAGGCGGGGTACGAGAAGAGACCCAGTACTTC,-,-,TRBV7-9,TRBJ2-5
CASRNSAGGDMNTEAFF,TGTGCCAGCAGAAACTCGGCGGGGGGAGACATGAACACTGAAGCTTTCTTT,-,-,TRBV11-2,TRBJ1-1
CASSFGGAVNEQFF,TGTGCCAGTAGTTTCGGGGGGGCCGTCAATGAGCAGTTCTTC,TRBD2,-,TRBV19,TRBJ2-1
CASKPGTANQKEQYF,TGTGCCAGCAAACCCGGGACAGCAAACCAGAAAGAGCAGTACTTC,TRBD1,-,TRBV6-5,TRBJ2-7
CASRPTQYYGYTF,TGTGCCAGCAGACCGACTCAATACTATGGCTACACCTTC,-,-,TRBV7-9,TRBJ1-2
CASSLDGSGGANTGELFF,TGTGCCAGCAGCTTAGATGGCAGCGGGGGGGCGAACACCGGGGAGCTGTTTTTT,TRBD2,-,TRBV11-2,TRBJ2-2
CASSVGLGSGNTIYF,TGTGCCAGCAGCGTAGGACTAGGCTCTGGAAACACCATATATTTT,-,once,TRBV9,TRBJ1-3
CASSSDSSNYGYTF,TGTGCCAGCAGCTCGGACAGCTCTAACTATGGCTACACCTTC,-,-,TRBV5-6,TRBJ1-2
CASSPDRNTGELFF,TGTGCCAGCAGCCCGGACAGAAACACCGGGGAGCTGTTTTTT,-,-,TRBV7-9,TRBJ2-2
CAIGGGSQPQHF,TGTGCCATCGGGGGAGGCTCTCAGCCCCAGCATTTT,-,-,TRBV10-3,TRBJ1-5
CASSARTLQGAGVNEQFF,TGTGCCAGCAGCGCCCGTACATTACAGGGGGCGGGTGTCAATGAGCAGTTCTTC,TRBD1,-,TRBV9,TRBJ2-1
CASSYSFRTGELFF,TGTGCCAGCAGTTACTCGTTTCGTACCGGGGAGCTGTTTTTT,-,-,TRBV6-5,TRBJ2-2
CASRHGNSPLHF,TGTGCCAGCAGACACGGGAATTCACCCCTCCACTTT,-,-,TRBV28,TRBJ1-6
CASSLASGSDEQYF,TGTGCCAGCAGCCTGGCTAGCGGGAGTGACGAGCAGTACTTC,TRBD2,-,TRBV5-4,TRBJ2-7
CATTPTSGRGTQYF,TGTGCCACCACCCCGACTAGCGGGCGAGGGACCCAGTACTTC,TRBD2,-,TRBV6-6,TRBJ2-5
CASSPRLAEETQYF,TGTGCCAGCAGTCCTCGTCTAGCGGAAGAGACCCAGTACTTC,TRBD2,-,TRBV11-2,TRBJ2-5
CASKLAGHQEAFF,TGTGCCAGCAAATTGGCGGGGCACCAAGAAGCTTTCTTT,-,-,TRBV28,TRBJ1-1
CASSMDRDTGELFF,TGCGCCAGCAGCATGGACAGGGACACCGGGGAGCTGTTTTTT,TRBD1,-,TRBV5-1,TRBJ2-2
CSGRLNEQFF,TGCAGCGGTCGACTAAATGAGCAGTTCTTC,-,-,TRBV29-1,TRBJ2-1
CASKLDRYNEQFF,TGTGCCAGCAAGTTGGACAGATACAATGAGCAGTTCTTC,-,once,TRBV28,TRBJ2-1
CASSEERGNTEAFF,TGTGCCAGCAGTGAAGAGAGAGGGAACACTGAAGCTTTCTTT,-,once,TRBV2,TRBJ1-1